A single sample gave rise to the 4 T cell receptor beta chains below, sequenced in a study of tumor-infiltrating lymphocytes in primary liver carcinoma. Without any cell sorting, roughly 20-32 mg of bulk tissue yielded co-extracted RNA and DNA. Production of TCR beta cDNA used around 0.45 ug total RNA together with a constant-region primer. Slightly modified ARM-PCR with three nested multiplex PCR rounds yielded TCR beta libraries. Use of TRBV1-TRBV30 forward primers with a C-beta reverse primer characterized the first two PCR rounds, which lasted about 10 cycles each. TCRdb itself ran the multiplex PCR reads through MiXCR, one entry per CDR3 protein. The sample lists some 110,000 distinct CDR3 sequences, roughly three fifths occurring once. The sequenced material came from liver tumor tissue from sampling region 3. Subset: tumor region T3, left-lateral pole. Source of these receptors: a woman aged 55-70 years with primary liver carcinoma and hepatitis B virus infection.

On this clonotype itself: A much larger clone differs from this one at a single base, so this may be a read error. The CDR3 protein is CASNLQGYEQYF. The CDR3 DNA reads TGTGCCAGCAACTTGCAGGGTTACGAGCAGTACTTC. V and J are TRBV7-8 and TRBJ2-7; perhaps TRBD1 as D (5 bases). Germline CDR1 is SGHVS and CDR2 is FQNEAQ. The CDR3 runs 12 residues. Trimming took off 7 bases at V and 4 bases at J, with 11 bases between the two ends.

The J gene is TRBJ2-3, the V gene TRBV7-9; no clear D. Germline V CDR1 and CDR2: SEHNR, FQNEAQ (reference sequence). The CDR3 consists of 16 residues. V was cut by 1 base and J by 1 base, with 12 bases left in between. CDR3 sequence reads: CASSLEVGFRTDTQYF. The CDR3 region has the DNA TGTGCCAGCAGCTTAGAGGTCGGGTTCCGCACAGATACGCAGTATTTT.

Here the CDR3 DNA reads TGTGCCAGCATCCCGACACGTACATTGAACACTGAAGCTTTCTTT. Protein: CASIPTRTLNTEAFF. The rearrangement joins TRBV6-5 to TRBJ1-1; D gene ambiguous. V was cut by 7 bases and J by 0 bases, with 15 bases left in between. Germline assignment: CDR1 MNHEY and CDR2 SVGAGI. The CDR3 length is 15 residues.

This CDR3 is CASSAGTSNTEAFF. CDR3 nucleotides: TGTGCCAGCAGCGCAGGGACCAGCAACACTGAAGCTTTCTTT. V usage is TRBV11-3 and J usage is TRBJ1-1, with D perhaps TRBD1 (5 bases). Germline V gives CDR1 SGHNT, CDR2 YENEEA. CDR3 length equals 14 residues. V lost 5 bases, J lost 2 bases, and 12 bases lay in between.